Sequencing of this T cell receptor (beta chain) was carried out in a study of cytomegalovirus exposure and HLA in healthy donors. Germline lookup yields CDR1 SGHRS and CDR2 YFSETQ. This CDR3 is 15 amino acids long. The V end lost 2 bases, the J end lost 6 bases, and 15 bases lay between the germline ends. Assay: immunoSEQ multiplex PCR; the TCRdb copy retains only in-frame clones and omits some. The sample lists 190,000 or so clones, roughly 80% occurring once. This TCR derives from a woman younger than 30 in good health and CMV-seropositive. The specimen sequenced was PBMCs. The chain carries TRBV5-1 and TRBJ2-1; maybe TRBD2 (6 bases). CDR3 coding DNA: TGCGCCAGCAGCTTTGTAGGAGGGTTTAGCAATGAGCAGTTCTTC. Translation gives CASSFVGGFSNEQFF.